The 27 T cell receptor beta chains listed next were all sequenced from one sample in a study of blood T cell repertoires in COVID-19. TCRdb's copy holds only in-frame clones and misses some; the assay was immunoSEQ multiplex PCR. The sample yields 330,000 or so clones, about 90% seen once. Sequenced sample: PBMCs or T cells enriched from blood (not recorded which). These receptors were obtained from a man aged 40-55 years in a cohort exposed to, infected with or recovered from COVID-19 (not recorded which).

This chain links TRBV7-6 with TRBJ2-5; 8 nucleotides align to TRBD2. CDR1 SGHVS and CDR2 FNYEAQ come from the germline V gene. This CDR3 contains 15 residues. The J segment lost 5 bases and the V segment lost 7 bases, leaving 12 bases of the junction unmatched. The CDR3 region has the DNA TGTGCCAGCACCTTGCAGGCGGCTAGCGGGGAGACCCAGTACTTC. Translating gives CASTLQAASGETQYF.

This clone was observed a handful of times. This chain uses TRBV7-2 with TRBJ2-1, with TRBD2 identical over 8 bases. The V gene's germline CDR1 is SGHTA and CDR2 FQGNSA. The CDR3 contains 16 residues. The ends lost 2 bases at V and 7 bases at J; junction bases unmatched: 10. Here the CDR3 reads CASSLRGGTRGNEQFF. The CDR3 nucleotides are TGTGCCAGCAGCTTAAGGGGGGGGACTAGAGGGAATGAGCAGTTCTTC.

The rearrangement joins TRBV7-3 to TRBJ2-2; 8 nucleotides match TRBD2. V lost 5 bases to trimming and J lost 0 bases; unmatched junction nucleotides: 2. From germline, CDR1 is SGHTA and CDR2 FQGTGA. The CDR3 has 15 residues. The CDR3 nucleotides read TGTGCCAGCAGCGCTAGCGGGCCGAACACCGGGGAGCTGTTTTTT. This encodes CASSASGPNTGELFF.

The V call is TRBV15, the J call TRBJ1-1; D unresolved. The CDR3 runs 13 residues. Trimming took off 1 base at V and 3 bases at J, with 6 bases between the two ends. The V gene's germline CDR1 is LNHNV and CDR2 YYDKDF (reference sequence). CDR3 amino acids: CATSRADDTEAFF. The CDR3 nucleotides are TGTGCCACCAGCAGAGCAGATGACACTGAAGCTTTCTTT.

This clone was observed a handful of times. The chain uses TRBV11-1 and TRBJ2-7, with 8 bases aligning to TRBD1. This CDR3 is 14 amino acids long. Germline trimming cut 5 bases from V and 3 bases from J; bases unmatched to any gene: 6. The germline V gene encodes CDR1 SGHAT and CDR2 FQDESV (reference sequence). The CDR3 here is CASSLTGTGYEQYF. The CDR3 nucleotides read TGTGCCAGCAGCCTTACCGGGACAGGCTACGAGCAGTACTTC.

The genes are TRBV25-1 and TRBJ2-1; D is possibly TRBD2 (6 bases). With 4 bases removed from V and 2 bases from J, the gap between germline ends came to 15 bases. The CDR3 length is 16 residues. From germline, CDR1 is MGHDK and CDR2 SYGVNS. For the CDR3, the DNA is TGTGCCAGCAGTGTCTATAGCGGAAGTGCCTACAATGAGCAGTTCTTC. It translates to CASSVYSGSAYNEQFF.

CDR3 sequence (DNA): TGTGCCAGCAGTCACGGAGATGAAGGAAATGAGCAGTTCTTC. This gives the protein CASSHGDEGNEQFF. The chain couples TRBV27 to TRBJ2-1, with no clear D. Between the trimmed V and J ends, which lost 5 bases and 7 bases, there was a span of 15 bases. Germline V gene sequence: CDR1 MNHEY, CDR2 SMNVEV (reference sequence). This CDR3 contains 14 residues.

V gene TRBV29-1 combines with J gene TRBJ2-3; possible D gene TRBD1, 6 bases. V was cut by 7 bases and J by 4 bases, with 12 bases left in between. This CDR3 has 12 residues. Germline V gives CDR1 SQVTM, CDR2 ANQGSEA. This CDR3 reads CSAGTHADTQYF. Here the CDR3 DNA reads TGCAGCGCCGGGACACATGCAGATACGCAGTATTTT.

The chain links TRBV30 to TRBJ1-1; 7 nucleotides agree with TRBD1. Germline V CDR1 and CDR2: GTSNPN, SVGIG (reference sequence). V was pared by 3 bases and J by 6 bases, with 4 bases of the junction left unmatched. This CDR3 comprises 12 residues. The CDR3, as DNA: TGTGCCTGGAGCGGCAGGGGGGCTGAAGCTTTCTTT. This encodes CAWSGRGAEAFF.

J is TRBJ1-2 and V is TRBV28; 7 bases match TRBD1. Germline CDR1 MDHEN, CDR2 SYDVKM. V lost 2 bases to trimming and J lost 5 bases; unmatched junction nucleotides: 5. The CDR3 has 14 residues. The CDR3 sequence: CASSLEQGTYGYTF. As DNA, the CDR3 is TGTGCCAGCAGTTTAGAACAGGGGACTTATGGCTACACCTTC.

This clone was counted once. The V and J genes are TRBV28 and TRBJ1-5, with no clear D. Germline V gene data show CDR1 as MDHEN and CDR2 as SYDVKM. The V and J ends lost 1 base and 1 base respectively, with 11 bases between them. There are 16 residues in the CDR3. CDR3 loop: CASSLSPLQSNQPQHF. CDR3 DNA sequence: TGTGCCAGCAGTTTATCTCCCCTCCAGAGCAATCAGCCCCAGCATTTT. The full variable domain, with the rest looked up from reference TRBV28 and TRBJ1-5, is DVKVTQSSRYLVKRTGEKVFLECVQDMDHENMFWYRQDPGLGLRLIYFSYDVKMKEKGDIPEGYSVSREKKERFSLILESASTNQTSMYLCASSLSPLQSNQPQHFGDGTRLSIL.

The CDR3 protein is CASNPTSASSYEQYF. The CDR3 DNA is TGTGCCAGCAATCCGACTAGCGCGAGCTCCTACGAGCAGTACTTC. The rearrangement uses TRBV28 and TRBJ2-7; 8 bases are a match to TRBD2. Germline V gives CDR1 MDHEN, CDR2 SYDVKM. CDR3 length: 15 residues. The trim removed 7 bases at V and 0 bases at J, leaving 8 bases unmatched. The variable domain in full, with the rest retrieved from reference TRBV28 and TRBJ2-7, is DVKVTQSSRYLVKRTGEKVFLECVQDMDHENMFWYRQDPGLGLRLIYFSYDVKMKEKGDIPEGYSVSREKKERFSLILESASTNQTSMYLCASNPTSASSYEQYFGPGTRLTVT.

The chain employs TRBV18 and TRBJ1-1, with D tentatively TRBD1 (6 bases). The CDR3 runs to 15 residues. Trimming removed 2 bases from V and 1 base from J, with 11 bases in between. In germline, CDR1 is KGHSH, CDR2 LQKENI. The CDR3 region has the DNA TGTGCCAGCTCACCAGGGGGCGTGGGGAACACTGAAGCTTTCTTT. Translation gives CASSPGGVGNTEAFF.

The J gene is TRBJ2-1, the V gene TRBV5-1, with TRBD2 matching 7 bases. The CDR3 extends over 12 amino acids. J gave up 9 bases and V 4 bases, and 4 bases lay outside the gene matches. Germline CDR1 reads SGHRS; CDR2 reads YFSETQ. The CDR3 spells CASSTTSPEQFF. CDR3 bases: TGCGCCAGCAGCACGACTAGCCCTGAGCAGTTCTTC.

This chain connects TRBV7-8 to TRBJ2-7, with 8 bases lining up with TRBD1. V lost 2 bases and J lost 5; bases outside the gene matches: 8. Germline V gene data show CDR1 as SGHVS and CDR2 as FQNEAQ. CDR3 length: 15 amino acids. In DNA form, the CDR3 reads TGTGCCAGCAGCTTATTCCAGGGGGCTTTCGACGAGCAGTACTTC. Its protein product is CASSLFQGAFDEQYF.

The rearrangement uses TRBV4-2 and TRBJ2-5, with 14 bases aligning to TRBD2. CDR1 is LGHNA, CDR2 YNFKEQ, per germline. This CDR3 region has 17 residues. V dropped 3 bases and J dropped 1; count of bases not matched to a gene: 4. CDR3 DNA: TGTGCCAGCAGCCAGGGGACTAGCGGGAGCGTCCAAGAGACCCAGTACTTC. Translated, it gives CASSQGTSGSVQETQYF.

This chain connects TRBV5-4 to TRBJ2-2; D is ambiguous. Germline V CDR1 and CDR2: SGHNT, YYREEE (reference sequence). The CDR3 runs 15 residues. Trimming stripped 0 bases from V and 1 base from J, with 7 bases between. The CDR3 DNA is TGTGCCAGCAGCTTGGATCCGGGGAACACCGGGGAGCTGTTTTTT. Translating it yields CASSLDPGNTGELFF.

The chain is built from TRBV27 and TRBJ2-7; 7 nucleotides agree with TRBD1. The J segment lost 2 bases and the V segment lost 6 bases, leaving 7 bases of the junction unmatched. Germline CDR1 reads MNHEY; CDR2 reads SMNVEV (reference sequence). This CDR3 spans 14 amino acids. The CDR3 sequence: CASRSTGKPYEQYF. The DNA for the CDR3 is TGTGCCAGCAGATCGACAGGGAAACCCTACGAGCAGTACTTC.

The chain employs TRBV14 and TRBJ2-2; 7 nucleotides align to TRBD2. Germline V gene data show CDR1 as SGHDN and CDR2 as FVKESK. The CDR3 totals 15 residues. The ends lost 4 bases at V and 2 bases at J; junction bases unmatched: 4. The DNA of the CDR3 is TGTGCCAGCAGCCGAACTAGCGCTAACACCGGGGAGCTGTTTTTT. Its protein product is CASSRTSANTGELFF. Together with reference TRBV14 and TRBJ2-2, the CDR3 gives the full variable domain: EAGVTQFPSHSVIEKGQTVTLRCDPISGHDNLYWYRRVMGKEIKFLLHFVKESKQDESGMPNNRFLAERTGGTYSTLKVQPAELEDSGVYFCASSRTSANTGELFFGEGSRLTVL.

The chain has TRBV2 and TRBJ1-1; TRBD1 aligns across 8 bases. The CDR3 runs to 14 residues. CDR1 and CDR2 (germline): SNHLY, FYNNEI. V trimming: 4 bases; J trimming: 3 bases; junction bases outside the gene matches: 4. CDR3 in amino acids: CASSGQGIYTEAFF. CDR3 bases: TGTGCCAGCAGTGGACAGGGGATCTACACTGAAGCTTTCTTT.

The chain carries TRBV27 and TRBJ2-1; 7 bases are a match to TRBD2. The CDR3 has 14 residues. Germline V gives CDR1 MNHEY, CDR2 SMNVEV (reference sequence). The junction had 7 bases not matched to a gene; V was cut back by 1 base and J by 10 bases. CDR3 coding DNA: TGTGCCAGCAGTTTATGGGGGACTACTGCCGAGCAGTTCTTC. Encoded protein: CASSLWGTTAEQFF.

This chain links TRBV19 with TRBJ2-5; D is possibly TRBD1 (5 bases). Deletions cut 6 bases from V and 1 base from J, with 15 bases between. Per the germline V gene, CDR1 is LNHDA and CDR2 is SQIVND (reference sequence). CDR3 size: 15 residues. The CDR3 loop reads CASRGFQGLQETQYF. CDR3 bases: TGTGCCAGTAGGGGATTTCAGGGCCTCCAAGAGACCCAGTACTTC.

The CDR3 sequence: CASSLGGREVDEQYF. For the CDR3, the DNA is TGCGCCAGCAGCTTGGGAGGGAGGGAGGTCGACGAGCAGTACTTC. The genes are TRBV5-1 and TRBJ2-7; 7 nucleotides agree with TRBD2. The CDR3 runs to 15 residues. Germline assignment: CDR1 SGHRS and CDR2 YFSETQ. V dropped 0 bases and J dropped 5; count of bases not matched to a gene: 8. Combining the CDR3 with reference TRBV5-1 and TRBJ2-7 gives the whole variable domain KAGVTQTPRYLIKTRGQQVTLSCSPISGHRSVSWYQQTPGQGLQFLFEYFSETQRNKGNFPGRFSGRQFSNSRSEMNVSTLELGDSALYLCASSLGGREVDEQYFGPGTRLTVT.

This rearrangement joins TRBV19 to TRBJ1-6; TRBD1 might be the D (5 bases). From germline, CDR1 is LNHDA and CDR2 SQIVND (reference sequence). V was cut by 6 bases and J by 5 bases, with 14 bases left in between. The CDR3 is made up of 15 amino acids. The CDR3 DNA reads TGTGCCAGTAGGCTGACAGCAGTAAATAATTCACCCCTCCACTTT. This translates into CASRLTAVNNSPLHF.

This chain links TRBV28 with TRBJ1-5; the D is unclear. The CDR3 contains 13 residues. From germline, CDR1 is MDHEN and CDR2 SYDVKM. Trimming pared 7 bases from V and 1 base from J, leaving 8 bases between. The CDR3 DNA is TGTGCCAGCATGGAGAGGAGCAATCAGCCCCAGCATTTT. Encoded protein: CASMERSNQPQHF.

The gene calls are TRBV7-8 and TRBJ2-3, with 9 bases matching TRBD2. Trimming cost V 5 bases and J 3 bases; bases outside gene matches: 9. Germline CDR1 reads SGHVS; CDR2 reads FQNEAQ. The length of the CDR3 is 16 residues. CDR3 sequence: CASSPQAGGRTDTQYF. In DNA, the CDR3 is TGTGCCAGCAGCCCCCAGGCGGGAGGGCGGACAGATACGCAGTATTTT.

This clone was detected a few times. The CDR3 loop reads CASSFGSRGANTGELFF. CDR3 nucleotide sequence: TGTGCCAGCAGCTTCGGAAGCAGGGGCGCGAACACCGGGGAGCTGTTTTTT. This chain connects TRBV7-9 to TRBJ2-2; maybe TRBD1 (6 bases). Germline loops: CDR1 SEHNR, CDR2 FQNEAQ (reference sequence). Trimming left V 3 bases short and J 0 bases short, with 14 bases between. This CDR3 comprises 17 residues. The whole variable domain, remainder taken from reference TRBV7-9 and TRBJ2-2, is DTGVSQNPRHKITKRGQNVTFRCDPISEHNRLYWYRQTLGQGPEFLTYFQNEAQLEKSRLLSDRFSAERPKGSFSTLEIQRTEQGDSAMYLCASSFGSRGANTGELFFGEGSRLTVL.